Below are 4 T cell receptor beta chains sequenced from a single sample in a study of T cells in Graves' hyperthyroidism and ophthalmopathy. Authors of the study amplified TCR beta CDR3 regions from RNA transcripts. The study used the HTBI primer set for a first-round RT-PCR of the TCR CDR3. TCRdb itself ran the multiplex PCR reads through MiXCR, one entry per CDR3 protein. The repertoire holds under 700,000 distinct CDR3 sequences, about a sixth seen once, with approximately 18% in the top ten. The source material was blood. These receptors all come from a woman aged 18-29 years with Graves' hyperthyroidism.

V and J are TRBV3-1 and TRBJ2-2; 11 bases are a match to TRBD2. CDR3 length equals 16 residues. The V gene end was trimmed by 6 bases and the J gene end by 8 bases; junction bases not matched to a gene: 11. Germline V gene lookup returns CDR1 LGHDT and CDR2 YNNKEL (reference sequence). CDR3 sequence (DNA): TGTGCCAGCAGTCCGACTAGCGGGAATGAATTGGGGGAGCTGTTTTTT. As protein: CASSPTSGNELGELFF.

A few counts support this clonotype. The chain couples TRBV3-1 to TRBJ2-2; a weak D match, TRBD2 (5 bases). V was trimmed by 4 bases and J by 5 bases, leaving 17 bases between them. Per the germline V gene, CDR1 is LGHDT and CDR2 is YNNKEL (reference sequence). The CDR3 contains 16 residues. The DNA for the CDR3 is TGTGCCAGCAGCCCCGCGGAGGCTGGAAGGACCGGGGAGCTGTTTTTT. This encodes CASSPAEAGRTGELFF.

The rearrangement links TRBV7-9 to TRBJ2-7; 7 bases match TRBD1. The CDR3 runs to 15 residues. In germline, CDR1 is SEHNR, CDR2 FQNEAQ (reference sequence). V gave up 5 bases and J gave up 6 bases; unmatched junction bases: 13. The CDR3 is CASSTNLQGSLEQYF. The DNA for the CDR3 is TGTGCCAGCAGCACCAACTTACAGGGGTCCCTCGAGCAGTACTTC.

This clonotype has a count of ten or more. V is TRBV11-2 and J is TRBJ2-5; TRBD2 aligns across 8 bases. This CDR3 comprises 15 residues. Germline lookup yields CDR1 SGHAT and CDR2 FQNNGV. The junction had 8 bases not matched to a gene; V was cut back by 3 bases and J by 5 bases. The CDR3 sequence: CASSFGRGDRETQYF. CDR3 DNA sequence: TGTGCCAGCAGCTTCGGGAGGGGGGACCGCGAGACCCAGTACTTC.